Sequencing of this T cell receptor beta chain was carried out in a study of T cells and Merkel cell carcinoma outcomes. CDR1 KGHSH and CDR2 LQKENI come from the germline V gene. The CDR3 length is 16 residues. The study's findings and limits: Reportedly, T-cell repertoire with density predicts Merkel cell carcinoma outcomes.

Libraries were prepared by immunoSEQ multiplex PCR; TCRdb keeps only in-frame clonotypes and omits some of them. Of around 6,000 clones listed, 65% to 80% are singletons. Details on this clone: Its matching antigen is unknown. One end of the junction varies from germline; a read error may be responsible.

V and J are TRBV18 and TRBJ2-7, with unresolved D. The source material was tumor tissue from Merkel cell carcinoma. This clonotype was obtained from a human donor with Merkel cell carcinoma. Some clones in this sample may be carry-over from other donors' samples. The DNA of the CDR3 is TGTACCAGCTCACCACCAGTCAGCCCGACCCTTTACGAGCAGTACTTC. Encoded protein: CTSSPPVSPTLYEQYF. Full variable domain (rest looked up from reference TRBV18 and TRBJ2-7): NAGVMQNPRHLVRRRGQEARLRCSPMKGHSHVYWYRQLPEEGLKFMVYLQKENIIDESGMPKERFSAEFPKEGPSILRIQQVVRGDSAAYFCTSSPPVSPTLYEQYFGPGTRLTVT.